Given below is one TCR beta chain in context. A read error may produce the germline difference seen at one junction end. Using unique molecular identifiers, the investigators prepared the TCRbeta library. TCRdb processed the PCR reads anew with MiXCR; each CDR3 protein has one entry. This table has 640,000 or so distinct CDR3 sequences, approximately 16% appearing once. This record belongs to a study of T-cell reconstitution after alpha-beta-depleted transplantation in children. Germline CDR1 MNHEY, CDR2 SMNVEV (reference sequence). The CDR3 sequence is 14 residues long. The J gene is TRBJ1-2, the V gene TRBV27; maybe TRBD1 (5 bases). The material sequenced was PBMCs from the stem cell graft donor, taken from the stem cell graft. The clonotype comes from a human donor who donated a stem cell graft to a child with acute myeloid leukemia. CDR3 amino acids: CASSSHAGNYGDTF. CDR3 coding DNA: TGTGCCAGCAGTTCCCATGCAGGGAACTATGGCGACACCTTC.